The T cell receptor (beta chain) described here comes from a study of cytotoxic CD8 clonotypes in ibrutinib-treated CLL. Study-wide context: After a median of about 70 months, 14 patients stayed remitted and some 12 progressed; responses had been partial in some 25 and complete in 2.

This clone occurred many times. The sequencing depth, 1 in 200,000 to 1 in 1 million T cells, was the target. Sequencing was performed with immunoSEQ multiplex PCR; in TCRdb, only in-frame clones are kept and a portion is missing. The repertoire includes tens of thousands of clones, approximately 52% of them detected once, and roughly 22% sits in the top ten. The CDR3 is 14 amino acids. Germline CDR1 is MDHEN and CDR2 is SYDVKM. V was clipped by 6 bases and J by 8 bases, with 14 bases between them. The J gene is TRBJ1-6, the V gene TRBV28; D may be TRBD1 (6 bases). This TCR was sampled from a human donor with chronic lymphocytic leukemia. The source material was PBMCs, sampled after 24 months of ibrutinib treatment. The CDR3 here is CASSPDRRDSPLHF. The CDR3 DNA reads as TGTGCCAGCAGCCCAGACAGGCGTGATTCACCCCTCCACTTT.